The rows below give T cell receptor beta chains drawn from one sample of a study of T cell responses to AZD1222 COVID-19 vaccine. Using immunoSEQ multiplex PCR, the repertoire was profiled, and TCRdb retains in-frame clones only, with some absent. The table shows about 210,000 clones, with 85% to 95% occurring only once. This sample comprised peripheral blood, obtained on day 0 of AZD1222 vaccination. These receptors all stem from an adult in good health. Each CDR3 is given with its conserved first and last residue. The D gene is left open where the match is weak. Size values are once, few and many counts, or a class for expanded clones, and some rows have none.

size: .
V: TRBV27
J: TRBJ2-3
D: .
CDR3: CASSLRGAGAPVDTQYF
DNA: TGTGCCAGCAGTTTGAGGGGGGCGGGGGCCCCTGTAGATACGCAGTATTTT

size: once
V: TRBV7-9
J: TRBJ1-4
D: .
CDR3: CASSLEGGFGEKLFF
DNA: TGTGCCAGCAGCTTAGAGGGGGGCTTCGGTGAAAAACTGTTTTTT

size: .
V: TRBV10-2
J: TRBJ2-7
D: TRBD2
CDR3: CASRASGAIYEQYF
DNA: TGCGCCAGCAGAGCCAGCGGGGCGATTTACGAGCAGTACTTC

size: once
V: TRBV24-1
J: TRBJ2-3
D: .
CDR3: CATRGTDTQYF
DNA: TGTGCCACCAGGGGCACAGATACGCAGTATTTT

size: .
V: TRBV21-1
J: TRBJ1-2
D: .
CDR3: CASSKLWGLYGYTF
DNA: TGTGCCAGCAGCAAACTCTGGGGCCTCTATGGCTACACCTTC

size: .
V: TRBV5-1
J: TRBJ1-6
D: .
CDR3: CASTPGKGYNSPLHF
DNA: TGCGCCAGCACGCCAGGGAAGGGCTATAATTCACCCCTCCACTTT

size: .
V: TRBV5-1
J: TRBJ2-2
D: TRBD1
CDR3: CASTTEGATGELFF
DNA: TGCGCCAGCACCACCGAGGGGGCCACCGGGGAGCTGTTTTTT

size: .
V: TRBV3-1/TRBV3-2
J: TRBJ1-2
D: .
CDR3: CASSQRQVGPYGYTF
DNA: TGTGCCAGCAGCCAAAGACAGGTGGGGCCCTATGGCTACACCTTC

size: .
V: TRBV5-5
J: TRBJ1-3
D: .
CDR3: CASSFFLDGGGTGNTIYF
DNA: TGTGCCAGCAGCTTTTTTCTAGACGGAGGGGGAACTGGAAACACCATATATTTT

size: .
V: TRBV7-8
J: TRBJ1-4
D: TRBD1
CDR3: CASSPGTGMVGNEKLFF
DNA: TGTGCCAGCAGTCCCGGGACAGGGATGGTCGGGAATGAAAAACTGTTTTTT

size: .
V: TRBV4-1
J: TRBJ2-3
D: TRBD2
CDR3: CASSHLRGISTDTQYF
DNA: TGCGCCAGCAGCCATCTGCGGGGGATTAGCACAGATACGCAGTATTTT

size: .
V: TRBV5-1
J: TRBJ2-2
D: TRBD1
CDR3: CASSLKGAGLAGELFF
DNA: TGCGCCAGCAGCTTGAAGGGGGCAGGTTTAGCCGGGGAGCTGTTTTTT

size: .
V: TRBV2
J: TRBJ2-2
D: TRBD1
CDR3: CASSGAHRGAGELFF
DNA: TGTGCCAGCAGTGGGGCCCACAGGGGAGCGGGGGAGCTGTTTTTT

size: .
V: TRBV10-3
J: TRBJ2-3
D: TRBD2
CDR3: CAISETSSGGMSTDTQYF
DNA: TGTGCCATCAGTGAAACTTCTAGCGGGGGGATGAGCACAGATACGCAGTATTTT

size: .
V: TRBV12-3/TRBV12-4
J: TRBJ2-1
D: .
CDR3: CASSPLAGAEQFF
DNA: TGTGCCAGCAGTCCCTTAGCTGGTGCTGAGCAGTTCTTC

size: .
V: TRBV10-3
J: TRBJ2-7
D: .
CDR3: CAISEGGGALEQYF
DNA: TGTGCCATCAGTGAGGGAGGGGGGGCTTTAGAGCAGTACTTC

size: .
V: TRBV7-2
J: TRBJ2-1
D: .
CDR3: CASSLVGQVDYEQFF
DNA: TGTGCCAGCAGCTTAGTAGGTCAGGTTGACTATGAGCAGTTCTTC

size: .
V: TRBV5-8
J: TRBJ1-4
D: .
CDR3: CASSFRIAGAEKLFF
DNA: TGTGCCAGCAGCTTCAGAATCGCGGGGGCAGAAAAACTGTTTTTT

size: .
V: TRBV5-4
J: TRBJ1-1
D: .
CDR3: CASSPQNRENTEAFF
DNA: TGTGCCAGCAGCCCCCAGAATAGGGAGAACACTGAAGCTTTCTTT

size: .
V: TRBV6-5
J: TRBJ1-1
D: .
CDR3: CASSLAAENTEAFF
DNA: TGTGCCAGCAGTCTCGCGGCGGAGAACACTGAAGCTTTCTTT

size: .
V: TRBV7-9
J: TRBJ1-1
D: TRBD1
CDR3: CASSLSTGAKSGMNTEAFF
DNA: TGTGCCAGCAGCTTATCAACAGGGGCCAAAAGCGGAATGAACACTGAAGCTTTCTTT

size: .
V: TRBV18
J: TRBJ1-1
D: .
CDR3: CASSPLVVPSTEAFF
DNA: TGTGCCAGCTCACCACTCGTCGTCCCGTCCACTGAAGCTTTCTTT

size: .
V: TRBV5-1
J: TRBJ1-1
D: .
CDR3: CASRGETEAFF
DNA: TGCGCCAGCCGGGGAGAGACTGAAGCTTTCTTT

size: .
V: TRBV4-1
J: TRBJ1-5
D: .
CDR3: CASSQEEGDQPQHF
DNA: TGCGCCAGCAGCCAAGAAGAAGGGGATCAGCCCCAGCATTTT

size: .
V: TRBV20-1
J: TRBJ2-7
D: TRBD2
CDR3: CSARGGGEQYF
DNA: TGCAGTGCTAGAGGGGGAGGGGAGCAGTACTTC

size: .
V: TRBV29-1
J: TRBJ2-4
D: .
CDR3: CSVAHGLENVKNIQYF
DNA: TGCAGCGTTGCCCACGGACTGGAAAATGTCAAAAACATTCAGTACTTC

size: .
V: TRBV2
J: TRBJ2-5
D: .
CDR3: CANNPWTGQETQYF
DNA: TGTGCCAACAACCCCTGGACGGGTCAAGAGACCCAGTACTTC

size: .
V: TRBV10-3
J: TRBJ2-3
D: TRBD2
CDR3: CAIRLAGGMSDTQYF
DNA: TGTGCCATCAGACTAGCGGGGGGGATGTCAGATACGCAGTATTTT

size: once
V: TRBV5-5
J: TRBJ2-3
D: .
CDR3: CASSLLGHTDTQYF
DNA: TGTGCCAGCAGCTTGTTGGGACACACAGATACGCAGTATTTT

size: few
V: TRBV28
J: TRBJ1-5
D: .
CDR3: CASTPSGQFNQPQHF
DNA: TGTGCCAGCACTCCGAGCGGACAGTTCAATCAGCCCCAGCATTTT

size: once
V: TRBV5-1
J: TRBJ2-3
D: .
CDR3: CASSLGQGGADTQYF
DNA: TGCGCCAGCAGCTTGGGACAGGGAGGGGCAGATACGCAGTATTTT

size: .
V: TRBV30
J: TRBJ2-1
D: .
CDR3: CVTGQDVYNEQFF
DNA: TGTGTCACTGGGCAGGACGTCTACAATGAGCAGTTCTTC

size: .
V: TRBV29-1
J: TRBJ1-1
D: .
CDR3: CSVEERGGLNTEAFF
DNA: TGCAGCGTTGAAGAAAGGGGCGGCTTGAACACTGAAGCTTTCTTT

size: .
V: TRBV12-3/TRBV12-4
J: TRBJ1-2
D: TRBD1
CDR3: CASTRDRNYGYTF
DNA: TGTGCCAGCACCAGGGACAGGAACTATGGCTACACCTTC

size: .
V: TRBV19
J: TRBJ1-5
D: .
CDR3: CASSMPRGGLVGQPQHF
DNA: TGTGCCAGTAGTATGCCGCGGGGGGGGTTGGTGGGTCAACCCCAGCATTTT

size: .
V: TRBV24-1
J: TRBJ2-6
D: .
CDR3: CATSEGASGANVLTF
DNA: TGTGCCACCAGTGAGGGGGCCTCTGGGGCCAACGTCCTGACTTTC

size: .
V: TRBV5-1
J: TRBJ2-7
D: TRBD2
CDR3: CASSSGGTPYEQYF
DNA: TGCGCCAGCAGCTCCGGGGGGACGCCCTACGAGCAGTACTTC

size: .
V: TRBV29-1
J: TRBJ1-1
D: .
CDR3: CSVGGVNEAFF
DNA: TGCAGCGTTGGGGGTGTGAATGAAGCTTTCTTT

size: .
V: TRBV18
J: TRBJ1-1
D: .
CDR3: CASSPNPGTRGEAFF
DNA: TGTGCCAGCTCACCCAATCCCGGGACCCGGGGTGAAGCTTTCTTT

size: .
V: TRBV5-4
J: TRBJ2-3
D: .
CDR3: CASSYSTDTQYF
DNA: TGTGCCAGCAGCTACAGCACAGATACGCAGTATTTT